The next 23 T cell receptor beta chains were all read from a single sample in a study of blood T cell repertoires in COVID-19. Clones were read by immunoSEQ multiplex PCR, and TCRdb kept only the in-frame ones, dropping some. This table has 150,000 to 200,000 clones, roughly nine tenths appearing once. The sample consisted of peripheral blood. These receptors originate from a man aged 55 to 70 with active or convalescent COVID-19.

This chain links TRBV9 with TRBJ1-2; D remains ambiguous. Germline V gives CDR1 SGDLS, CDR2 YYNGEE. The CDR3 runs 13 residues. The ends were cut back, 0 bases at V and 7 bases at J, with 10 bases in the middle. The CDR3 nucleotides are TGTGCCAGCAGCGTAGGCCGGGATGGTGGCTACACCTTC. It translates to CASSVGRDGGYTF.

The chain recombines TRBV19 with TRBJ1-5; D is uncertain. CDR1 and CDR2 from the germline V gene are LNHDA and SQIVND (reference sequence). V was clipped by 1 base and J by 0 bases, with 4 bases between them. The CDR3 contains 14 residues. CDR3 DNA: TGTGCCAGTAGTATAGGAGCTAGCAATCAGCCCCAGCATTTT. Protein: CASSIGASNQPQHF. The full variable domain, completed using reference TRBV19 and TRBJ1-5, is DGGITQSPKYLFRKEGQNVTLSCEQNLNHDAMYWYRQDPGQGLRLIYYSQIVNDFQKGDIAEGYSVSREKKESFPLTVTSAQKNPTAFYLCASSIGASNQPQHFGDGTRLSIL.

V and J are TRBV19 and TRBJ1-2, with D possibly matching TRBD1 (5 bases). Trimming took 1 base from V and 0 from J, leaving 9 bases between them. Germline-derived CDR1 and CDR2 are LNHDA and SQIVND (reference sequence). CDR3 length: 15 residues. CDR3 amino acids: CASSIALQANYGYTF. The CDR3 region has the DNA TGTGCCAGTAGTATAGCCCTACAGGCTAACTATGGCTACACCTTC.

The rearrangement joins TRBV6-2 or TRBV6-3 to TRBJ2-2; 9 nucleotides line up with TRBD2. Germline CDR1 reads MNHEY; CDR2 reads SVGEGT. Trimming at V came to 2 bases and at J to 7 bases, leaving 2 bases not matched to a gene. CDR3 size: 14 residues. The CDR3 bases are TGTGCCAGCAGTTACGAGCGGGAGGTCGGGGAGCTGTTTTTT. Its translation: CASSYEREVGELFF.

CDR3 sequence: CASSLSQGISYEQYF. DNA of the CDR3: TGTGCCAGCAGCTTGAGTCAGGGGATCTCCTACGAGCAGTACTTC. The chain uses TRBV11-2 and TRBJ2-7, with D possibly TRBD1 on 6 matching bases. From germline, CDR1 is SGHAT and CDR2 FQNNGV. V was clipped by 3 bases and J by 0 bases, with 12 bases between them. The CDR3 totals 15 residues.

This rearrangement joins TRBV7-9 to TRBJ2-2, with 7 positions matching TRBD1. V shed 2 bases and J 1 base; nucleotides not matched to a gene: 1. Germline assignment: CDR1 SEHNR and CDR2 FQNEAQ (reference sequence). The CDR3 runs 15 residues. CDR3 amino acids: CASSLTGVNTGELFF. The DNA for the CDR3 is TGTGCCAGCAGCTTAACAGGGGTGAACACCGGGGAGCTGTTTTTT.

The V call is TRBV11-2, the J call TRBJ2-3; TRBD2 matches at 12 bases. V lost 5 bases, J lost 5 bases, and 8 bases stayed unmatched. The CDR3 is made up of 16 amino acids. Germline V gives CDR1 SGHAT, CDR2 FQNNGV. In nucleotides, the CDR3 is TGTGCCAGCAGCCCCGGACTAGCGGGAAGGGTAGATACGCAGTATTTT. This translates into CASSPGLAGRVDTQYF.

V gene TRBV5-4 combines with J gene TRBJ2-2, with TRBD2 identical over 13 bases. Germline V gives CDR1 SGHNT, CDR2 YYREEE (reference sequence). The V segment lost 4 bases and the J segment 4 bases; nucleotides outside the gene matches: 13. The CDR3 is 19 amino acids. The CDR3: CASSPRSGLAGLGTGELFF. The CDR3 DNA sequence: TGTGCCAGCAGCCCCCGTTCGGGACTAGCGGGATTAGGCACCGGGGAGCTGTTTTTT.

In this sample, this clone turned up once. This rearrangement joins TRBV10-3 to TRBJ2-3, with a tentative D call TRBD2 (5 bases). Germline V gene data show CDR1 as ENHRY and CDR2 as SYGVKD. This CDR3 is 13 amino acids long. V was shortened by 6 bases and J by 3 bases, with 10 bases between the two germline ends. The CDR3 sequence is CAISPPGTDTQYF. CDR3 nucleotides: TGTGCCATCAGCCCCCCGGGGACAGATACGCAGTATTTT.

This clone showed up just once. The gene calls are TRBV4-2 and TRBJ2-1, with a tentative D call TRBD1 (7 bases). The CDR3 totals 18 residues. Germline V gives CDR1 LGHNA, CDR2 YNFKEQ. The germline V and J ends were trimmed by 4 bases and 8 bases, with 27 bases remaining between them. The CDR3, as DNA: TGTGCCAGCAGCCCCAAGAAGTTTGGGACTCAGCAGGGGGATGAGCAGTTCTTC. The encoded protein is CASSPKKFGTQQGDEQFF.

Points on this clone: Germline is not matched at one junction end, which may reflect a read error. This chain links TRBV7-2 with TRBJ1-5, with TRBD1 matching 9 bases. Germline CDR1 is SGHTA and CDR2 is FQGNSA. The CDR3 contains 16 residues. CDR3 residues: CASSPYRGLSDQPQHF. The CDR3 nucleotides read TGTGCCAGCAGCCCGTACAGGGGGCTTAGCGATCAGCCCCAGCATTTT. Looking up the rest from reference TRBV7-2 and TRBJ1-5 gives the full variable domain: GAGVSQSPSNKVTEKGKDVELRCDPISGHTALYWYRQSLGQGLEFLIYFQGNSAPDKSGLPSDRFSAERTGGSVSTLTIQRTQQEDSAVYLCASSPYRGLSDQPQHFGDGTRLSIL.

The chain couples TRBV15 to TRBJ2-1; weak D call: TRBD1 (5 bases). In germline, CDR1 is LNHNV, CDR2 YYDKDF (reference sequence). The CDR3 totals 14 residues. The V end lost 3 bases, the J end lost 11 bases, and 17 bases lay between the germline ends. The CDR3 here is CATSSRTRFSQQFF. The CDR3 DNA sequence: TGTGCCACCAGCAGCAGGACAAGATTTAGTCAGCAGTTCTTC.

The chain links TRBV11-2 to TRBJ2-3; 11 positions agree with TRBD2. Germline V lookup: CDR1 SGHAT, CDR2 FQNNGV. The CDR3 runs 17 residues. The junction had 20 bases not matched to a gene; V was cut back by 7 bases and J by 11 bases. Here the CDR3 DNA reads TGTGCCAGCAAAGGACCTACTGGGCTAGCGGGAGGAAGGGTGCAGTATTTT. This translates into CASKGPTGLAGGRVQYF.

V is TRBV6-5 and J is TRBJ1-1; tentative D call: TRBD1 (5 bases). Trimming removed 5 bases at V and 1 base at J, with 11 bases between. Looked up from germline, CDR1 is MNHEY and CDR2 is SVGAGI. CDR3 size: 14 residues. CDR3 sequence: CASSTPGGNTEAFF. The CDR3, as DNA: TGTGCCAGCAGTACCCCGGGGGGGAACACTGAAGCTTTCTTT.

V usage is TRBV5-1 and J usage is TRBJ2-7; 11 bases align to TRBD2. This CDR3 spans 17 amino acids. Germline V CDR1 and CDR2: SGHRS, YFSETQ. V was clipped by 0 bases and J by 4 bases; unmatched bases: 9. CDR3 DNA: TGCGCCAGCAGCTTGGGACTCGGGGGACTAGCGGATTACGAGCAGTACTTC. It is translated as CASSLGLGGLADYEQYF.

This clone was observed a single time. The gene calls are TRBV27 and TRBJ1-5, with D tentatively TRBD1 (6 bases). The V gene's germline CDR1 is MNHEY and CDR2 SMNVEV (reference sequence). V lost 7 bases, J lost 3 bases, and 19 bases lay in between. The CDR3 loop spans 16 amino acids. The CDR3 is CASNPVAGATNQPQHF. CDR3 coding DNA: TGTGCCAGCAACCCCGTGGCAGGGGCCACCAATCAGCCCCAGCATTTT.

The chain links TRBV27 to TRBJ2-3; 7 bases line up with TRBD2. Trimming cost V 4 bases and J 5 bases; bases outside gene matches: 21. The germline V gene has CDR1 MNHEY and CDR2 SMNVEV (reference sequence). CDR3 length: 19 amino acids. The CDR3 nucleotides read TGTGCCAGCAGTTCCGCCCGGGGGGAATGGTTGGTAACAGGAGATACGCAGTATTTT. Amino acids: CASSSARGEWLVTGDTQYF.

This chain joins TRBV5-1 and TRBJ1-1; 7 nucleotides agree with TRBD1. Germline loops: CDR1 SGHRS, CDR2 YFSETQ. The ends lost 2 bases at V and 4 bases at J; junction bases unmatched: 8. The CDR3 length is 15 residues. CDR3 in DNA: TGCGCCAGCAGCTTACGGACAGGTTATGGCACTGAAGCTTTCTTT. Its translation: CASSLRTGYGTEAFF.

This chain uses TRBV10-3 with TRBJ1-2; 10 bases agree with TRBD1. Looked up from germline, CDR1 is ENHRY and CDR2 is SYGVKD. The trim removed 8 bases at V and 4 bases at J, leaving 10 bases unmatched. CDR3 length: 15 residues. CDR3 protein: CAISLGTGDTYGYTF. The DNA for the CDR3 is TGTGCCATCTCACTGGGGACAGGGGATACCTATGGCTACACCTTC.

This sequence joins TRBV5-1 and TRBJ1-6; D is possibly TRBD1 (5 bases). V was clipped by 4 bases and J by 5 bases, with 19 bases between them. This CDR3 region has 17 residues. From germline, CDR1 is SGHRS and CDR2 YFSETQ. CDR3 sequence reads: CASSRNRGLSDNSPLHF. DNA for the CDR3: TGCGCCAGCAGCCGGAATAGGGGTTTATCGGATAATTCACCCCTCCACTTT.

This chain links TRBV6-5 with TRBJ2-1, with a weak D call TRBD2 (5 bases). This CDR3 has 14 residues. Germline V CDR1 and CDR2: MNHEY, SVGAGI. Trimming stripped 4 bases from V and 2 bases from J, with 9 bases between. In nucleotides, the CDR3 is TGTGCCAGCAGTTCCGGGGTAGCCTACAATGAGCAGTTCTTC. This translates into CASSSGVAYNEQFF.

V usage is TRBV18 and J usage is TRBJ1-2, with a weak D call TRBD1 (6 bases). V dropped 0 bases and J dropped 1 base, with 15 bases sitting between them. The CDR3 covers 17 residues. Germline V gene lookup returns CDR1 KGHSH and CDR2 LQKENI. CDR3 amino acids: CASSPPQGLVVNYGYTF. The CDR3 nucleotides are TGTGCCAGCTCACCACCTCAGGGGCTGGTGGTTAACTATGGCTACACCTTC. Full variable domain (rest looked up from reference TRBV18 and TRBJ1-2): NAGVMQNPRHLVRRRGQEARLRCSPMKGHSHVYWYRQLPEEGLKFMVYLQKENIIDESGMPKERFSAEFPKEGPSILRIQQVVRGDSAAYFCASSPPQGLVVNYGYTFGSGTRLTVV.

The V call is TRBV24-1, the J call TRBJ2-5, with D possibly TRBD1 on 6 matching bases. The CDR3 extends over 15 amino acids. The V gene lost 4 bases and the J gene lost 0 bases, with 11 bases spanning the gap. In germline, CDR1 is KGHDR, CDR2 SFDVKD. The CDR3 spells CATSEGTGNQETQYF. For the CDR3, the DNA is TGTGCCACCAGTGAGGGCACAGGGAACCAAGAGACCCAGTACTTC.